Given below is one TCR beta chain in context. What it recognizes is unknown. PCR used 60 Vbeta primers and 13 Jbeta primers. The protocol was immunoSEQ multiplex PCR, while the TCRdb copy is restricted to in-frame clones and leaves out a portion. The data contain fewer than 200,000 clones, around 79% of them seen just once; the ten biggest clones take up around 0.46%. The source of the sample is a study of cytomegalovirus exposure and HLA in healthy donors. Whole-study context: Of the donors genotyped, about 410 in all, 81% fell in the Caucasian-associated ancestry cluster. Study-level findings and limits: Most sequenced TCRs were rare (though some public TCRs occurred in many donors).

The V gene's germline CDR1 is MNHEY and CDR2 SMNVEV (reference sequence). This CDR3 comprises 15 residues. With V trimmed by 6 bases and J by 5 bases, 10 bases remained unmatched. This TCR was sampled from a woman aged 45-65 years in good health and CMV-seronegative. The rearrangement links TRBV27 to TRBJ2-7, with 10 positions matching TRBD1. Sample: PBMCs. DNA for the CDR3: TGTGCCAGCAGATTAGGGACAGGGGACATAAACGAGCAGTACTTC. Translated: CASRLGTGDINEQYF.